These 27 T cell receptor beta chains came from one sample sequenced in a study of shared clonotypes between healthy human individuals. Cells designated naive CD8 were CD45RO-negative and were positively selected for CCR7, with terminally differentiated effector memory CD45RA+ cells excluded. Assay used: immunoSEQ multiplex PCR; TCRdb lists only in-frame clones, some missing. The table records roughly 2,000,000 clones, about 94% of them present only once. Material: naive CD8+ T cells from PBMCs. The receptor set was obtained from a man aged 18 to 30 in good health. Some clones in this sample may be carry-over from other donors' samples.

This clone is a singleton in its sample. The CDR3 sequence is CATSRDRADEQYF. CDR3 nucleotides: TGTGCCACCTCCCGGGACAGGGCCGACGAGCAGTACTTC. The chain links TRBV10-3 to TRBJ2-7; the match to TRBD1 covers 9 bases. Germline loops: CDR1 ENHRY, CDR2 SYGVKD. Unmatched junction bases numbered 9, after V lost 10 bases and J lost 5 bases. This CDR3 comprises 13 residues.

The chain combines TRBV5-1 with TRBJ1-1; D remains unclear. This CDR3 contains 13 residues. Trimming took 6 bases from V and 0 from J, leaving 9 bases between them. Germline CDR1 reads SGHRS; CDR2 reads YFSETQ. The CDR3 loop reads CASKQDLNTEAFF. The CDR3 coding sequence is TGCGCCAGCAAGCAGGACTTGAACACTGAAGCTTTCTTT.

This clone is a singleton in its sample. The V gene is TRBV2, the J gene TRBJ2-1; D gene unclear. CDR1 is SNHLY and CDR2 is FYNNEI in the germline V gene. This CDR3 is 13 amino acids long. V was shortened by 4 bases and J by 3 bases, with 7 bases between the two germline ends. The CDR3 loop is CASSGLIYNEQFF. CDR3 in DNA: TGTGCCAGCAGTGGGCTTATCTACAATGAGCAGTTCTTC.

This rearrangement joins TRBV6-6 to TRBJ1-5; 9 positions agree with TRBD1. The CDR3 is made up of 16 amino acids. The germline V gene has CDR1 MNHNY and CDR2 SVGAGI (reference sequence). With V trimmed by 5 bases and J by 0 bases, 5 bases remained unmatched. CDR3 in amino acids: CASSHWTGVSNQPQHF. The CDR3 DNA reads TGTGCCAGCAGTCATTGGACAGGGGTTAGCAATCAGCCCCAGCATTTT.

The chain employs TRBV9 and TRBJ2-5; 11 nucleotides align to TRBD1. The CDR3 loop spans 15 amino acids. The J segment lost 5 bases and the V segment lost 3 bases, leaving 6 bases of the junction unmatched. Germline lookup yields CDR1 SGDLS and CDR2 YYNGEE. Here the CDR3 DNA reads TGTGCCAGCAGCGATGGGACAGGGGGTCGGGAGACCCAGTACTTC. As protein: CASSDGTGGRETQYF.

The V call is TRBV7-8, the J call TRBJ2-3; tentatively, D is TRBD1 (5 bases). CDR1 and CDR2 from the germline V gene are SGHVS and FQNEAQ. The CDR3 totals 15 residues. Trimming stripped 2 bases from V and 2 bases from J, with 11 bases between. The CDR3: CASSLRGNPTDTQYF. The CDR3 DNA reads TGTGCCAGCAGCTTAAGGGGAAATCCCACAGATACGCAGTATTTT.

The CDR3 loop reads CASSSTPWLEGQFNYGYTF. CDR3 DNA: TGTGCCAGCAGCTCTACACCCTGGCTTGAGGGGCAGTTTAATTATGGCTACACCTTC. The chain uses TRBV7-2 and TRBJ1-2, with a possible D match to TRBD1 (5 bases). Germline V lookup: CDR1 SGHTA, CDR2 FQGNSA. The CDR3 runs to 19 residues. The ends were cut back, 4 bases at V and 5 bases at J, with 29 bases in the middle.

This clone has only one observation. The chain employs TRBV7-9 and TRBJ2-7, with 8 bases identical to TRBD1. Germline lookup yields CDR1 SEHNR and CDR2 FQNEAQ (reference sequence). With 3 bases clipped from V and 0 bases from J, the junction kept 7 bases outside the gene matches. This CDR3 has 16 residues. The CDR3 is CASSFLTGGTSYEQYF. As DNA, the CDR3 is TGTGCCAGCAGCTTTCTTACAGGGGGGACCTCCTACGAGCAGTACTTC.

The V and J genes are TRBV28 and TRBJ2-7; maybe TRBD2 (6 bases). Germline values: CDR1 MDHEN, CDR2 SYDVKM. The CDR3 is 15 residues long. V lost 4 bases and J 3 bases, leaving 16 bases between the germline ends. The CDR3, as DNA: TGTGCCAGCAGTTACCCCGAGGAGGGAAACTACGAGCAGTACTTC. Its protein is CASSYPEEGNYEQYF. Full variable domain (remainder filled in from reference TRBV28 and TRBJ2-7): DVKVTQSSRYLVKRTGEKVFLECVQDMDHENMFWYRQDPGLGLRLIYFSYDVKMKEKGDIPEGYSVSREKKERFSLILESASTNQTSMYLCASSYPEEGNYEQYFGPGTRLTVT.

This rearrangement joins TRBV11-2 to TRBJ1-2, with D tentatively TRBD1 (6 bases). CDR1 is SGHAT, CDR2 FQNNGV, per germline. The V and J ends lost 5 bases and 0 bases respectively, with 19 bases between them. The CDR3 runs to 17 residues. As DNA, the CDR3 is TGTGCCAGCAGCCCGGGGGGCAGCCGGGGAGCTAACTATGGCTACACCTTC. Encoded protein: CASSPGGSRGANYGYTF. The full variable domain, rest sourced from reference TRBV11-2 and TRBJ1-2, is EAGVAQSPRYKIIEKRQSVAFWCNPISGHATLYWYQQILGQGPKLLIQFQNNGVVDDSQLPKDRFSAERLKGVDSTLKIQPAKLEDSAVYLCASSPGGSRGANYGYTFGSGTRLTVV.

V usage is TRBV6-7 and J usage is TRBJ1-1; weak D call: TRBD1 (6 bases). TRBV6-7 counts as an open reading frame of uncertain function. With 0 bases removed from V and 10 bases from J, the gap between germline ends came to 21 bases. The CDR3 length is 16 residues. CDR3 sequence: CASSYSSLGAKLGAFF. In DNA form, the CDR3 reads TGTGCCAGCAGTTACTCATCCTTGGGGGCAAAACTGGGAGCTTTCTTT.

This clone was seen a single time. The CDR3 DNA follows: TGCGCCAGCCAACCTGACAGGGCCCTGAACACTGAAGCTTTCTTT. Its translation is CASQPDRALNTEAFF. The rearrangement links TRBV5-1 to TRBJ1-1, with TRBD1 matching 7 bases. Per the germline V gene, CDR1 is SGHRS and CDR2 is YFSETQ. Trimming cost V 7 bases and J 0 bases; bases outside gene matches: 9. The CDR3 is 15 amino acids.

The DNA for the CDR3 is TGTGCCAGCTCACCATCGGGAGGGCCGGCATCCTACAATGAGCAGTTCTTC. Amino acid sequence: CASSPSGGPASYNEQFF. The chain links TRBV18 to TRBJ2-1, with 8 bases lining up with TRBD2. Germline values: CDR1 KGHSH, CDR2 LQKENI. Unmatched junction bases numbered 7, after V lost 2 bases and J lost 1 base. The CDR3 contains 17 residues.

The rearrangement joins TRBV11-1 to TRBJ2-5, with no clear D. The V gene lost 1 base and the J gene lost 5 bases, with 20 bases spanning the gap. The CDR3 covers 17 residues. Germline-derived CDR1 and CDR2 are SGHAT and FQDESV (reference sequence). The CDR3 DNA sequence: TGTGCCAGCAGCTTAGGGAACCGGATTTCTTTGGCGGAGACCCAGTACTTC. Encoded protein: CASSLGNRISLAETQYF.

The CDR3 protein is CAIRGGDSPLHF. CDR3 bases: TGTGCCATCCGTGGGGGTGATTCACCCCTCCACTTT. The V gene is TRBV10-3, the J gene TRBJ1-6; a possible D gene is TRBD1 (5 bases). The CDR3 has 12 residues. CDR1 and CDR2 (germline): ENHRY, SYGVKD. Trimming took 8 bases from V and 8 from J, leaving 10 bases between them.

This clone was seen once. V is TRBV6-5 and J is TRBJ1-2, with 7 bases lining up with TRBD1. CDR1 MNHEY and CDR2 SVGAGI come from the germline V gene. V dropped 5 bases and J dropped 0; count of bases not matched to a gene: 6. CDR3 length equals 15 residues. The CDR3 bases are TGTGCCAGCAGTACGCGGACAGGTGCTAACTATGGCTACACCTTC. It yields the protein CASSTRTGANYGYTF.

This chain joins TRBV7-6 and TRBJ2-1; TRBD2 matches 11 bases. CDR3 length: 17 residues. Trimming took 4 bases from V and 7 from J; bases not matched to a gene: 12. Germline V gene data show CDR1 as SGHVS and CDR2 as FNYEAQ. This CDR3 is CASSSWGGGLAENEQFF. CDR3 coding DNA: TGTGCCAGCAGCTCCTGGGGTGGGGGACTAGCGGAAAATGAGCAGTTCTTC.

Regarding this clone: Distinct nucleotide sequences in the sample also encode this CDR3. For the CDR3, the DNA is TGTGCCAGCAGCTACAGCGGACCCAACACCGGGGAGCTGTTTTTT. It codes for CASSYSGPNTGELFF. This chain uses TRBV6-5 with TRBJ2-2; maybe TRBD2 (5 bases). Germline CDR1 and CDR2: MNHEY and SVGAGI. The V end was cut by 6 bases, the J end by 2 bases, with 13 bases between. The CDR3 is 15 amino acids.

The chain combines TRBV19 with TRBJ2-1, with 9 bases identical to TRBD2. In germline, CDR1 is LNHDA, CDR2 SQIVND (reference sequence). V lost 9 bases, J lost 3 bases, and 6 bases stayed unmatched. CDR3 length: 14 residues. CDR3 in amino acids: CASRASGVYNEQFF. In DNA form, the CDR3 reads TGTGCCAGCCGGGCTAGCGGGGTCTACAATGAGCAGTTCTTC.

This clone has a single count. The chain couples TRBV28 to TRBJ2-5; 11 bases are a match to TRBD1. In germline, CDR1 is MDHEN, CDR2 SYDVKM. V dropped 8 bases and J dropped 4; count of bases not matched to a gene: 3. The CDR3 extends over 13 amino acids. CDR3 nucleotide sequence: TGTGCCAGCCGGGACAGGGGGTCAGAGACCCAGTACTTC. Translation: CASRDRGSETQYF.

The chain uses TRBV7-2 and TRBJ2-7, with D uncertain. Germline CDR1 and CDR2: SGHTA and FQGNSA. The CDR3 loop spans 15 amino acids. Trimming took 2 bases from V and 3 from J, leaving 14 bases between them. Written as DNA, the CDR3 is TGTGCCAGCAGCTTAAGAGTTCTCAGCTTCTACGAGCAGTACTTC. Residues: CASSLRVLSFYEQYF.

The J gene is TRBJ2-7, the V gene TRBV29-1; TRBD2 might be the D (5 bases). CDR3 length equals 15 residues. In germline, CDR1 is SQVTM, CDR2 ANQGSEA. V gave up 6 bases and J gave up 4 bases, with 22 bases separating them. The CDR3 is CSVAWTGIRSYEQYF. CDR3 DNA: TGCAGCGTGGCCTGGACTGGGATTCGTAGTTACGAGCAGTACTTC.

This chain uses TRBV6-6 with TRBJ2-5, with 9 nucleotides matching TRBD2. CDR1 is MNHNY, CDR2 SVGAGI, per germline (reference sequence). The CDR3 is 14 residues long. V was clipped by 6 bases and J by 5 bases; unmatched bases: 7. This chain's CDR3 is CASSIGGRAETQYF. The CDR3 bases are TGTGCCAGCAGCATAGGCGGGAGGGCGGAGACCCAGTACTTC.

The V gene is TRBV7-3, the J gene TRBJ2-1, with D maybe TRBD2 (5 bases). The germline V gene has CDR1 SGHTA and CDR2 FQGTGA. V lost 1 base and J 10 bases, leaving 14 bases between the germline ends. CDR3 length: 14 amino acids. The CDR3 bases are TGTGCCAGCAGCTTAAGGCCCGGGGTTGGGGAGCAGTTCTTC. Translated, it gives CASSLRPGVGEQFF.

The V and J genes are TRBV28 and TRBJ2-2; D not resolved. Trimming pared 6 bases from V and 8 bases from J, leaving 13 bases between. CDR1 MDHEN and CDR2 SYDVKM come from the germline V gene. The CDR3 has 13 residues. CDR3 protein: CASRPVLTGELFF. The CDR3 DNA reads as TGTGCCAGCAGACCCGTCCTAACTGGGGAGCTGTTTTTT.

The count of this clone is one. The CDR3 protein is CATKDRGSNQPQHF. The CDR3 DNA follows: TGTGCCACCAAAGACAGGGGAAGCAATCAGCCCCAGCATTTT. This sequence joins TRBV7-2 and TRBJ1-5; 8 positions agree with TRBD1. Trimming cost V 10 bases and J 1 base; bases outside gene matches: 6. Germline V gene sequence: CDR1 SGHTA, CDR2 FQGNSA. The CDR3 spans 14 residues.

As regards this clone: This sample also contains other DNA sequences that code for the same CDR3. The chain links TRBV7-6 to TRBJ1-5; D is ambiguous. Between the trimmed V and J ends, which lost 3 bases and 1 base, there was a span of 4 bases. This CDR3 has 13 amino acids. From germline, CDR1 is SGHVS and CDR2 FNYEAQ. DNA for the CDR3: TGTGCCAGCAGCTTTGGGAGCAATCAGCCCCAGCATTTT. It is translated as CASSFGSNQPQHF. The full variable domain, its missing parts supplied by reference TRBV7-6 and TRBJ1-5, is GAGVSQSPRYKVTKRGQDVALRCDPISGHVSLYWYRQALGQGPEFLTYFNYEAQQDKSGLPNDRFSAERPEGSISTLTIQRTEQRDSAMYRCASSFGSNQPQHFGDGTRLSIL.